This T cell receptor beta chain was captured in a study of T cell responses to AZD1222 COVID-19 vaccine. Whole-study findings and limits: Donors, mostly white British, included more females; clonal diversity was possibly underestimated. Recipients of two AZD1222 doses showed rising Spike-specific TCR breadth and depth.

This clone was seen just once. Its antigen is not known. The assay was immunoSEQ multiplex PCR, and TCRdb's table has in-frame clones only and misses some. This table has approximately 180,000 clones, around nine tenths appearing once. Germline V lookup: CDR1 MNHNS, CDR2 SASEGT. This CDR3 has 13 residues. Trimming left V 3 bases short and J 1 base short, with 6 bases between. This clonotype originated in an adult in good health. The chain couples TRBV6-1 to TRBJ1-1; no reliable D call. The sample was peripheral blood, taken on day 0 of AZD1222 vaccination. CDR3 region: CASSEQANTEAFF. CDR3 nucleotide sequence: TGTGCCAGCAGTGAGCAGGCGAACACTGAAGCTTTCTTT.